The clone carrying this T cell receptor (beta chain) was recorded many times. This specimen comes from a study of neurological immune-mediated disorders. Every sequencing run returned over 190 million TCR-beta sequences, which were derived from 15-18 subjects. A single record per CDR3 protein comes from TCRdb applying MiXCR to the 5' RACE reads. The repertoire has tens of thousands of distinct CDR3 sequences, roughly 14% of them found once; the top ten carry about a quarter. J lost 4 bases, V lost 4 bases, and 8 bases had no gene match. This CDR3 has 15 residues. Germline values: CDR1 SNHLY, CDR2 FYNNEI.

The sequence came from a woman in her 50s with HTLV-1-associated myelopathy (HAM/TSP). The rearrangement uses TRBV2 and TRBJ2-3, with 7 bases identical to TRBD2. The sequencing input was PBMCs. Here the CDR3 DNA reads TGTGCCAGCAGTGCGGGACTACTCTCCGCAGATACGCAGTATTTT. This gives the protein CASSAGLLSADTQYF.